The 27 T cell receptor beta chains below were found in one sample sequenced in a study of blood T cell repertoires in COVID-19. Produced via immunoSEQ multiplex PCR; TCRdb's table is partial and in-frame only. The table records over 150,000 clones, 70% to 90% of them present only once. Sequenced material: peripheral blood. The receptor set was obtained from a man aged 45-65 years with COVID-19, enrolled during active disease.

The rearrangement joins TRBV7-3 to TRBJ2-6; weak D call: TRBD1 (6 bases). V dropped 5 bases and J dropped 0 bases, with 20 bases sitting between them. Looked up from germline, CDR1 is SGHTA and CDR2 is FQGTGA. The CDR3 has 19 residues. The CDR3 nucleotides read TGTGCCAGCAGCAAACCGCTGACAGGCGACCGCTCTGGGGCCAACGTCCTGACTTTC. Translating it yields CASSKPLTGDRSGANVLTF.

The chain has TRBV30 and TRBJ2-5, with TRBD2 matching over 8 bases. The V gene end was trimmed by 4 bases and the J gene end by 2 bases; junction bases not matched to a gene: 9. Germline lookup yields CDR1 GTSNPN and CDR2 SVGIG (reference sequence). CDR3 length: 15 residues. DNA for the CDR3: TGTGCCTGGACGGGGGGGTCAGGGGCGCAAGAGACCCAGTACTTC. This encodes CAWTGGSGAQETQYF.

The genes are TRBV24-1 and TRBJ2-1; 10 nucleotides align to TRBD1. This CDR3 region has 15 residues. V was pared by 4 bases and J by 6 bases, with 5 bases of the junction left unmatched. CDR1 is KGHDR and CDR2 is SFDVKD in the germline V gene. The CDR3 coding sequence is TGTGCCACCAGTGAACCCCGGACAGGGGGCAATGAGCAGTTCTTC. Translation: CATSEPRTGGNEQFF.

This chain connects TRBV19 to TRBJ2-5, with TRBD1 matching over 9 bases. CDR3 length: 17 residues. Losses at the gene ends were 5 bases for V and 0 bases for J; bases not matched to a gene: 10. Germline V gives CDR1 LNHDA, CDR2 SQIVND (reference sequence). The CDR3 loop is CASSARDRAQYQETQYF. CDR3 DNA sequence: TGTGCCAGTAGTGCGAGGGACAGGGCCCAGTACCAAGAGACCCAGTACTTC.

This CDR3 reads CANPGRVGYTF. The CDR3 region has the DNA TGTGCCAACCCAGGGAGGGTTGGCTACACCTTC. The chain links TRBV28 to TRBJ1-2, with a weak D call TRBD1 (5 bases). Germline V gene lookup returns CDR1 MDHEN and CDR2 SYDVKM. This CDR3 is built from 11 residues. V lost 10 bases to trimming and J lost 7 bases, with 13 bases between them.

With respect to this clone: The sample holds other DNA sequences that translate to the same CDR3. The chain joins TRBV14 to TRBJ2-3, with D possibly matching TRBD2 (6 bases). The CDR3 consists of 14 residues. Trimming cost V 6 bases and J 0 bases, with 10 bases left between them. Germline lookup yields CDR1 SGHDN and CDR2 FVKESK. CDR3 loop: CASRSGLSTDTQYF. In DNA form, the CDR3 reads TGTGCCAGCAGATCGGGACTTAGCACAGATACGCAGTATTTT. Full variable domain (missing parts from reference TRBV14 and TRBJ2-3): EAGVTQFPSHSVIEKGQTVTLRCDPISGHDNLYWYRRVMGKEIKFLLHFVKESKQDESGMPNNRFLAERTGGTYSTLKVQPAELEDSGVYFCASRSGLSTDTQYFGPGTRLTVL.

At least ten counts were recorded for this clone. J is TRBJ1-1 and V is TRBV28; TRBD1 agrees at 7 bases. CDR1 MDHEN and CDR2 SYDVKM come from the germline V gene. The CDR3 extends over 15 amino acids. Germline trimming cut 5 bases from V and 1 base from J; bases unmatched to any gene: 7. The CDR3 region is CASSPWTGTNTEAFF. CDR3 in DNA: TGTGCCAGCAGTCCCTGGACAGGAACGAACACTGAAGCTTTCTTT. Drawing the rest from reference TRBV28 and TRBJ1-1, the complete variable domain is DVKVTQSSRYLVKRTGEKVFLECVQDMDHENMFWYRQDPGLGLRLIYFSYDVKMKEKGDIPEGYSVSREKKERFSLILESASTNQTSMYLCASSPWTGTNTEAFFGQGTRLTVV.

This clone was detected only once. The chain uses TRBV13 and TRBJ1-1, with no clear D. With 2 bases removed from V and 0 bases from J, the gap between germline ends came to 16 bases. The V gene's germline CDR1 is PRHDT and CDR2 FYEKMQ (reference sequence). This CDR3 spans 17 amino acids. The CDR3 coding sequence is TGTGCCAGCAGCTTAAGTTGGGAGCAAGGTCTGAACACTGAAGCTTTCTTT. Translation gives CASSLSWEQGLNTEAFF.

This clone has a handful of counts. The chain uses TRBV7-6 and TRBJ2-7; no clear D. The CDR3 is made up of 12 amino acids. Germline V gene data show CDR1 as SGHVS and CDR2 as FNYEAQ. V lost 2 bases and J lost 7, with 9 bases in between. This CDR3 is CASSLSQLEQYF. The DNA for the CDR3 is TGTGCCAGCAGCTTATCACAATTAGAGCAGTACTTC.

The rearrangement links TRBV27 to TRBJ2-1, with 8 bases identical to TRBD1. The CDR3 extends over 16 amino acids. Germline V gives CDR1 MNHEY, CDR2 SMNVEV (reference sequence). V was clipped by 5 bases and J by 4 bases; unmatched bases: 10. In DNA form, the CDR3 reads TGTGCCAGCAGTCACGGACAGGGAGGACCATACAATGAGCAGTTCTTC. Protein sequence: CASSHGQGGPYNEQFF.

The rearrangement links TRBV30 to TRBJ2-3, with no clear D. Germline V gene data show CDR1 as GTSNPN and CDR2 as SVGIG (reference sequence). The CDR3 contains 15 residues. The ends were cut back, 0 bases at V and 0 bases at J, with 10 bases in the middle. The CDR3 loop reads CAWSVRGGSTDTQYF. For the CDR3, the DNA is TGTGCCTGGAGTGTACGTGGCGGTAGCACAGATACGCAGTATTTT.

This rearrangement joins TRBV9 to TRBJ2-3; 13 positions agree with TRBD2. With 0 bases clipped from V and 6 bases from J, the junction kept 4 bases outside the gene matches. Germline V gene sequence: CDR1 SGDLS, CDR2 YYNGEE. CDR3 length: 16 residues. The CDR3 region has the DNA TGTGCCAGCAGCGTAGGGACTAGCGGGAGAGGCGATACGCAGTATTTT. This encodes CASSVGTSGRGDTQYF.

The rearrangement links TRBV7-9 to TRBJ2-1; 9 bases align to TRBD2. Germline V lookup: CDR1 SEHNR, CDR2 FQNEAQ (reference sequence). Trimming took 5 bases from V and 9 from J; bases not matched to a gene: 14. The CDR3 spans 16 residues. The DNA for the CDR3 is TGTGCCAGCAGCCCACCCGTTGCGGGGGGGACGGTTGAGCAGTTCTTC. This translates into CASSPPVAGGTVEQFF.

This chain connects TRBV21-1 to TRBJ2-7; the table's D call of TRBD2 was not tested on the DNA. TRBV21-1 constitutes a pseudogene. CDR3 size: 14 residues. The CDR3 sequence: CASSKGRWRGEQYF. CDR3 nucleotide sequence: TGTGCCAGCAGCAAAGGACGTTGGCGGGGAGAGCAGTACTTC.

The V and J genes are TRBV4-3 and TRBJ2-7; 8 nucleotides agree with TRBD1. Germline-derived CDR1 and CDR2 are LGHNA and YSLEER. V lost 4 bases to trimming and J lost 6 bases; unmatched junction nucleotides: 8. The CDR3 loop spans 14 amino acids. The CDR3 loop reads CASSRVGTGGEQYF. The CDR3 DNA reads as TGCGCCAGCAGCCGAGTTGGGACAGGCGGCGAGCAGTACTTC.

This clone was detected once. The chain couples TRBV27 to TRBJ2-2, with D perhaps TRBD1 (5 bases). Looked up from germline, CDR1 is MNHEY and CDR2 is SMNVEV (reference sequence). This CDR3 contains 14 residues. Trimming took off 5 bases at V and 2 bases at J, with 9 bases between the two ends. The CDR3 loop reads CASSPRVNTGELFF. As DNA, the CDR3 is TGTGCCAGCAGTCCCAGGGTAAACACCGGGGAGCTGTTTTTT.

The chain is built from TRBV12-5 and TRBJ2-2; D possibly corresponds to TRBD2 (5 bases). Trimming took 7 bases from V and 3 from J, leaving 9 bases between them. The germline V gene has CDR1 LGHNT and CDR2 FRNRAP. CDR3 length: 13 residues. Here the CDR3 reads CASAGVHTGELFF. DNA for the CDR3: TGTGCTAGTGCCGGGGTGCACACCGGGGAGCTGTTTTTT.

This rearrangement joins TRBV12-3 or TRBV12-4 to TRBJ2-5; a weak D match, TRBD2 (5 bases). Trimming removed 6 bases at V and 5 bases at J, with 13 bases between. The CDR3 extends over 13 amino acids. CDR3 DNA sequence: TGTGCCAGCAGACTAGGAGTAGGCGAGACCCAGTACTTC. Encoded protein: CASRLGVGETQYF.

This clone has more than one count but fewer than ten. CDR3 bases: TGCGCCAGCAGCCAAGATCTTAGAGATGGCTACACCTTC. This codes for CASSQDLRDGYTF. The chain is built from TRBV4-3 and TRBJ1-2; D uncertain. This CDR3 contains 13 residues. CDR1 is LGHNA, CDR2 YSLEER, per germline. Trimming shortened V by 0 bases and J by 6 bases, and 8 bases separated the two germline ends.

The genes are TRBV5-1 and TRBJ1-6, with 7 bases matching TRBD1. The CDR3 length is 14 residues. The germline CDR1 and CDR2 sequences are SGHRS and YFSETQ. The junction had 1 base not matched to a gene; V was cut back by 0 bases and J by 7 bases. CDR3 loop: CASSLVGQNSPLHF. The CDR3, as DNA: TGCGCCAGCAGCTTGGTGGGACAGAATTCACCCCTCCACTTT.

This sequence joins TRBV7-9 and TRBJ2-5; D gene uncertain. Trimming cost V 1 base and J 8 bases, with 11 bases left between them. There are 13 residues in the CDR3. Germline-derived CDR1 and CDR2 are SEHNR and FQNEAQ (reference sequence). CDR3 nucleotides: TGTGCCAGCAGCTTAGGACTGAGCATAACCCAGTACTTC. Amino acids: CASSLGLSITQYF.

This clone was counted a single time. DNA for the CDR3: TGTGCCAGCAGCTTGGGCGAGGGATCCGGTGCTACGCAGTATTTT. Protein product: CASSLGEGSGATQYF. The chain has TRBV11-3 and TRBJ2-3, with a possible D match to TRBD2 (5 bases). CDR1 SGHNT and CDR2 YENEEA come from the germline V gene. The CDR3 loop spans 15 amino acids. Between the trimmed V and J ends, which lost 3 bases and 8 bases, there was a span of 18 bases.

This clone was seen only once. The chain uses TRBV9 and TRBJ2-3; 8 nucleotides align to TRBD2. CDR3 length equals 17 residues. The germline V gene encodes CDR1 SGDLS and CDR2 YYNGEE. Trimming removed 0 bases from V and 2 bases from J; junction bases left unmatched: 8. CDR3 protein: CASSVEPGGGNTDTQYF. DNA for the CDR3: TGTGCCAGCAGCGTAGAGCCTGGCGGGGGGAACACAGATACGCAGTATTTT.

This rearrangement joins TRBV9 to TRBJ2-2; D unresolved. The CDR3 spans 13 residues. V dropped 0 bases and J dropped 5 bases, with 5 bases sitting between them. Germline V lookup: CDR1 SGDLS, CDR2 YYNGEE. This chain's CDR3 is CASSVDLTGELFF. For the CDR3, the DNA is TGTGCCAGCAGCGTAGACTTAACCGGGGAGCTGTTTTTT.

The chain recombines TRBV2 with TRBJ1-6; D is ambiguous. The germline V gene has CDR1 SNHLY and CDR2 FYNNEI. Trimming took off 8 bases at V and 2 bases at J, with 13 bases between the two ends. The CDR3 consists of 15 residues. The CDR3 loop reads CASGESRTYNSPLHF. For the CDR3, the DNA is TGTGCCAGCGGGGAGAGTCGTACCTATAATTCACCCCTCCACTTT. Supplemented by reference TRBV2 and TRBJ1-6, the full variable domain reads EPEVTQTPSHQVTQMGQEVILRCVPISNHLYFYWYRQILGQKVEFLVSFYNNEISEKSEIFDDQFSVERPDGSNFTLKIRSTKLEDSAMYFCASGESRTYNSPLHFGNGTRLTVT.

The V call is TRBV6-5, the J call TRBJ1-5; D is unresolved. CDR1 is MNHEY, CDR2 SVGAGI, per germline. The CDR3 has 13 residues. The V end lost 2 bases, the J end lost 4 bases, and 6 bases lay between the germline ends. The CDR3 DNA follows: TGTGCCAGCAGTTACCGTCAGAATCAGCCCCAGCATTTT. Its protein is CASSYRQNQPQHF.

V gene TRBV5-1 combines with J gene TRBJ2-7; no definite D call. Trimming took off 0 bases at V and 0 bases at J, with 10 bases between the two ends. CDR1 is SGHRS and CDR2 is YFSETQ in the germline V gene. This CDR3 has 15 residues. CDR3 region: CASSLDASGSYEQYF. The CDR3 nucleotides are TGCGCCAGCAGCTTGGATGCGTCAGGCTCCTACGAGCAGTACTTC.